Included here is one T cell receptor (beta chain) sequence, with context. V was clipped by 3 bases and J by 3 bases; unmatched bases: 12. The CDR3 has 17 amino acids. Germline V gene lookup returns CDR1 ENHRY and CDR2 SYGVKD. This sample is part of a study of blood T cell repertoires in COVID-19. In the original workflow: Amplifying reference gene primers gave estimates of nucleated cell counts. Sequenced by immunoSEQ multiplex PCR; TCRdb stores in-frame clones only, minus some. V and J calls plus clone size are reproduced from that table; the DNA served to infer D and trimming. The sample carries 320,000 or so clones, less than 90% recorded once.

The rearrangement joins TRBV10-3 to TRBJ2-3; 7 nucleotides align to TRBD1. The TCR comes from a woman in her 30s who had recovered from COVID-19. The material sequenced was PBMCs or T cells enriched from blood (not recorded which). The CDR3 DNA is TGTGCCATCAGTGAATCGTCCGGGACAGAATTAACAGATACGCAGTATTTT. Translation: CAISESSGTELTDTQYF.